This T cell receptor (beta chain) was captured in a study of blood T cells in healthy people across ages. Whole-study findings and limits: Diversity was higher, and naive CD4+ cells more numerous, in long-lived donors than in aged donors.

The V and J ends lost 8 bases and 4 bases respectively, with 17 bases between them. The CDR3 sequence is 14 residues long. Germline V gene sequence: CDR1 MNHNS, CDR2 SASEGT. This clonotype has only a few counts. No antigen is known for it. The sample, approximately 10 milliliters of peripheral blood, was drawn from each donor. Combining a sample-barcoded 5' primer with a J-beta primer mix, a second PCR ran for about 6 to 11 cycles. TCRdb recomputed calls from the 5' RACE reads with MiXCR, one row per CDR3 protein. Of about 1.4 million distinct CDR3 sequences in the sample, around 55% were seen once. The rearrangement joins TRBV6-1 to TRBJ1-2; tentatively, D is TRBD1 (6 bases). The TCR originated in a man younger than 35 in good health. The sequenced material came from blood. CDR3 sequence (DNA): TGTGCCAGCCGGCCCGGGGGGGCTATCTATGGCTACACCTTC. Translation gives CASRPGGAIYGYTF.